The 6 T cell receptor beta chains below all came from one sample that was sequenced in a study of blood T cells in healthy people across ages. A J-beta primer mix and a sample-barcoded 5' primer were used in a second PCR of about 7 to 11 cycles. TCRdb ran MiXCR on the 5' RACE reads and lists one entry per CDR3 protein. There are about 1.8 million distinct CDR3 sequences in the sample; about 50% occur only once, and around 2.1% lies in the top ten. Specimen: blood. The receptors originated from a woman in her 40s in good health.

V and J are TRBV7-6 and TRBJ2-1; D tentatively fits TRBD1 or TRBD2 (5 bases each). CDR1 and CDR2 from the germline V gene are SGHVS and FNYEAQ. This CDR3 is 17 amino acids long. The V end was cut by 4 bases, the J end by 8 bases, with 24 bases between. CDR3 amino acids: CASSSSVPGASRDEQFF. The CDR3 region has the DNA TGTGCCAGCAGCTCCTCGGTGCCCGGGGCCTCTCGGGATGAGCAGTTCTTC.

The table lists this clonotype with a few counts. This rearrangement joins TRBV15 to TRBJ2-5; tentative D call: TRBD2 (6 bases). CDR1 is LNHNV, CDR2 YYDKDF, per germline (reference sequence). The CDR3 runs 14 residues. V gave up 1 base and J gave up 4 bases, with 10 bases separating them. The CDR3 is CATSRARRGETQYF. The CDR3 nucleotides read TGTGCCACCAGCAGAGCGCGGAGGGGAGAGACCCAGTACTTC.

The V call is TRBV27, the J call TRBJ2-4; D is undetermined. The germline V and J ends were trimmed by 6 bases and 8 bases, with 17 bases remaining between them. Germline CDR1 reads MNHEY; CDR2 reads SMNVEV (reference sequence). The CDR3 loop spans 14 amino acids. As DNA, the CDR3 is TGTGCCAGCAGCCCGGCTTTCGGTGAATACATTCAGTACTTC. Its protein is CASSPAFGEYIQYF.

This clonotype was seen a handful of times. The genes are TRBV27 and TRBJ2-1, with 7 bases that match TRBD1. The ends lost 4 bases at V and 4 bases at J; junction bases unmatched: 1. Germline V gives CDR1 MNHEY, CDR2 SMNVEV (reference sequence). The CDR3 spans 13 residues. CDR3 protein: CASSWGQYNEQFF. The CDR3 nucleotides are TGTGCCAGCAGTTGGGGACAGTACAATGAGCAGTTCTTC.

V is TRBV10-3 and J is TRBJ1-5; D remains unclear. There are 13 residues in the CDR3. Germline values: CDR1 ENHRY, CDR2 SYGVKD. Deletions cut 3 bases from V and 1 base from J, with 4 bases between. CDR3 nucleotides: TGTGCCATCAGTGACAAAAGCAATCAGCCCCAGCATTTT. Residues: CAISDKSNQPQHF.

V and J are TRBV7-2 and TRBJ2-2; possibly TRBD1 for D (6 bases). V lost 1 base to trimming and J lost 7 bases, with 16 bases between them. The CDR3 has 16 amino acids. Germline values: CDR1 SGHTA, CDR2 FQGNSA. The CDR3: CASSLEPGVVVGELFF. DNA for the CDR3: TGTGCCAGCAGCTTAGAGCCAGGGGTTGTTGTCGGGGAGCTGTTTTTT.